The present entry profiles one T cell receptor beta chain with its context. Its antigen is as yet unknown. PCR primers comprised 60 Vbeta and 13 Jbeta primers. The table came from immunoSEQ multiplex PCR; TCRdb's copy has only in-frame clones and leaves some out. This table holds 85,000 to 130,000 clones, more than 65% found once. The sample is drawn from a study of cytomegalovirus exposure and HLA in healthy donors. Study-wide findings and caveats: Later analysis placed DRB1 highest and HLA-C lowest in TCR association rates, which differed by HLA locus. Presence/absence analyses treated sequencing depth as roughly uniform across donors. A likely sequencing artifact accounted for one observed cluster of highly shared sequence variants.

The V gene end was trimmed by 0 bases and the J gene end by 5 bases; junction bases not matched to a gene: 16. This CDR3 comprises 20 residues. Germline V lookup: CDR1 SGHTA, CDR2 FQGNSA. The specimen sequenced was PBMCs. This sequence originates from a woman between 18 and 29 years old in good health and CMV-seronegative. This chain connects TRBV7-2 to TRBJ2-3, with 11 nucleotides matching TRBD2. CDR3 protein: CASSLARGVAGGSVVDTQYF. The CDR3 DNA reads as TGTGCCAGCAGCTTAGCGCGGGGGGTAGCGGGAGGGTCCGTGGTAGATACGCAGTATTTT.